This record looks at one T cell receptor (beta chain) sequence and its context. The data were taken from a study of CD8 T cells in Susac syndrome. TCR beta was sequenced from blood CD8+ and CD4+ T cells. Patients with Susac syndrome met diagnostic criteria that were recently defined for definite or probable disease. TEMRA cells were FACS-enriched, while CD8+ and CD4+ T cells were negatively isolated. RNA amounts of about 0.45 to 1 ug underwent reverse transcription with random hexamers. MiXCR, run by TCRdb on the immunoSEQ multiplex PCR reads, gives a single entry per CDR3 protein. The profile shows about 110,000 distinct CDR3 sequences, less than 95% of them singletons. Germline CDR1 SGDLS, CDR2 YYNGEE. The germline V and J ends were trimmed by 0 bases and 9 bases, with 10 bases remaining between them. The CDR3 extends over 13 amino acids.

V and J are TRBV9 and TRBJ2-1; D call uncertain. The source is a human donor with Susac syndrome. Sequenced: CD8+ T cells from PBMCs. Here the CDR3 DNA reads TGTGCCAGCAGCGTAGAACTTACCCGTGAGCAGTTCTTC. Translation: CASSVELTREQFF.